The 9 T cell receptor beta chains given below trace back to one sample, sequenced in a study of identical twins. TCRdb recomputed calls from the 5' RACE reads with MiXCR, one row per CDR3 protein. This table has approximately 230,000 distinct CDR3 sequences, about 6.7% appearing once. Separately, the same data were catalogued under a study of T cells expressing NK-cell markers.

Input material: CD8+ T cells sorted from blood. These receptors came from a young woman in good health.

This clonotype was detected a few times. V is TRBV18 and J is TRBJ2-7, with 7 bases matching TRBD2. The CDR3 runs 15 residues. The V gene end was trimmed by 0 bases and the J gene end by 3 bases; junction bases not matched to a gene: 5. Germline values: CDR1 KGHSH, CDR2 LQKENI. The chain's CDR3 is CASSPPASGNYEQYF. The DNA for the CDR3 is TGTGCCAGCTCACCACCGGCTAGCGGAAACTACGAGCAGTACTTC.

As DNA, the CDR3 is TGTGCCAGCACCTCGGGGGGGGGGCCCCCAGATACGCAGTATTTT. It codes for CASTSGGGPPDTQYF. This chain links TRBV7-9 with TRBJ2-3; TRBD2 aligns across 8 bases. V lost 7 bases to trimming and J lost 4 bases; unmatched junction nucleotides: 10. From germline, CDR1 is SEHNR and CDR2 FQNEAQ (reference sequence). The CDR3 runs 15 residues.

The chain carries TRBV3-1 and TRBJ2-5; 10 bases are a match to TRBD2. Germline assignment: CDR1 LGHDT and CDR2 YNNKEL (reference sequence). This CDR3 spans 16 amino acids. Unmatched junction bases numbered 4, after V lost 1 base and J lost 2 bases. DNA of the CDR3: TGTGCCAGCAGCCAAGGATTGACTAGCGGGCAAGAGACCCAGTACTTC. Protein: CASSQGLTSGQETQYF.

This clonotype has only a few counts. The gene calls are TRBV5-5 and TRBJ2-7; D unresolved. Trimming stripped 4 bases from V and 3 bases from J, with 17 bases between. This CDR3 comprises 15 residues. From germline, CDR1 is SGHKS and CDR2 YYEKEE (reference sequence). The CDR3 protein is CASSLPGSGLYEQYF. For the CDR3, the DNA is TGTGCCAGCAGCCTTCCTGGAAGTGGGCTCTACGAGCAGTACTTC.

The chain combines TRBV29-1 with TRBJ2-1; no clear D gene. V lost 3 bases and J 8 bases, leaving 14 bases between the germline ends. This CDR3 contains 13 residues. CDR1 SQVTM and CDR2 ANQGSEA come from the germline V gene. CDR3 sequence: CSVDLPTLHEQFF. In DNA form, the CDR3 reads TGCAGCGTTGACTTACCCACACTCCATGAGCAGTTCTTC.

This clonotype has a handful of counts. CDR3: CASSPGTGSYEKLFF. Here the CDR3 DNA reads TGTGCCAGCAGCCCGGGGACGGGCAGCTATGAAAAACTGTTTTTT. The chain is built from TRBV9 and TRBJ1-4, with D possibly being TRBD1 (5 bases). The CDR3 is 15 residues long. V was pared by 4 bases and J by 6 bases, with 16 bases between. Germline loops: CDR1 SGDLS, CDR2 YYNGEE.

The V and J genes are TRBV12-3 or TRBV12-4 and TRBJ2-1; 10 bases are shared with TRBD2. V gave up 5 bases and J gave up 4 bases; unmatched junction bases: 8. The CDR3 totals 16 residues. CDR3 sequence: CASSPSGGPLYNEQFF. The CDR3 nucleotides are TGTGCCAGCAGTCCTAGCGGGGGCCCCCTATACAATGAGCAGTTCTTC.

V is TRBV6-1 and J is TRBJ1-6; D is perhaps TRBD1 (5 bases). This CDR3 has 14 amino acids. Trimming removed 8 bases from V and 9 bases from J, with 17 bases in between. Looked up from germline, CDR1 is MNHNS and CDR2 is SASEGT. The chain's CDR3 is CASQGPGLSSPLHF. In DNA form, the CDR3 reads TGTGCCAGCCAGGGCCCAGGTTTATCTTCACCCCTCCACTTT.

In its sample, this clonotype was seen a few times. The rearrangement joins TRBV29-1 to TRBJ2-7; D may be TRBD2 (6 bases). The germline V and J ends were trimmed by 0 bases and 3 bases, with 12 bases remaining between them. The CDR3 is made up of 14 amino acids. Germline loops: CDR1 SQVTM, CDR2 ANQGSEA. In DNA form, the CDR3 reads TGCAGCGTTGAAGATGGAGCGGGCAGCTACGAGCAGTACTTC. Residues: CSVEDGAGSYEQYF.